A selection of T cell receptor beta chains follows, all from one sample in a study of early T cells in non-severe SARS-CoV-2 infection. Using its own MiXCR run on the 5' RACE reads, TCRdb lists one record per CDR3 protein. The sample gives approximately 75,000 distinct CDR3 sequences, around 4.2% of which show up once; approximately 3.7% is in the top ten. Sequenced material: whole blood, taken at baseline. Receptors originate from an adult who was a healthcare worker with PCR-confirmed SARS-CoV-2 infection or an uninfected control (not recorded which). The donor label of this sample is uncertain. Both conserved end residues are part of each CDR3. A D gene is named only where the DNA matches it firmly. Expanded clones get a size class; other rows say once, few or many, or leave the size out.

d_call clone_size j_call v_call cdr3_nt cdr3_aa
NA few TRBJ2-4 TRBV28 TGTGCCAGCAAGATGCTAGCCAAAAACATTCAGTACTTC CASKMLAKNIQYF
TRBD1 NA TRBJ1-2 TRBV9 TGTGCCAGCAGTCGGGACAGGCCAGGAGGCTACACCTTC CASSRDRPGGYTF
TRBD1 many TRBJ1-3 TRBV12-3/TRBV12-4 TGTGCCAGCAGCTCGGACAGGGCCGCTGGAAACACCATATATTTT CASSSDRAAGNTIYF
NA NA TRBJ1-4 TRBV18 TGTGCCAGCTCACCAGGAGAAAATCGGGAAAAACTGTTTTTT CASSPGENREKLFF
NA few TRBJ1-2 TRBV5-4 TGTGCCAGCAGCGGAGGAAGGTTTAACTATGGCTACACCTTC CASSGGRFNYGYTF
TRBD1 many TRBJ1-2 TRBV18 TGTGCCAGCTCACCACGGGGACAGGAAGCTTATGGCTACACCTTC CASSPRGQEAYGYTF
NA many TRBJ2-7 TRBV12-3/TRBV12-4 TGTGCCAGCAGTTTAGGGGCACAGTCGCACTACGAGCAGTACTTC CASSLGAQSHYEQYF
NA many TRBJ2-1 TRBV11-2 TGTGCCAGCAGGGGGACTCGTAATGAGCAGTTCTTC CASRGTRNEQFF
TRBD1 NA TRBJ2-2 TRBV29-1 TGCAGCGTTGCAGGGGGCGCGAACACCGGGGAGCTGTTTTTT CSVAGGANTGELFF
TRBD2 NA TRBJ2-3 TRBV4-1 TGCGCCAGCAGCCAAGATCGGGACTACACAGATACGCAGTATTTT CASSQDRDYTDTQYF
NA many TRBJ2-1 TRBV29-1 TGCAGCGTGGACCTGGACGGACGTTACAATGAGCAGTTCTTC CSVDLDGRYNEQFF
NA few TRBJ1-5 TRBV5-1 TGCGCCAGCAGCTCCTCAGGGGACGATCAGCCCCAGCATTTT CASSSSGDDQPQHF
NA NA TRBJ2-7 TRBV28 TGTGCCAGCAGAACAGGGGGGGACGCCTACGAGCAGTACTTC CASRTGGDAYEQYF
NA many TRBJ2-7 TRBV27 TGTGCCAGCAGTTTAATAGGTGGGGACGGCCGTTCCTACGAGCAGTACTTC CASSLIGGDGRSYEQYF
NA NA TRBJ1-5 TRBV5-1 TGCGCCAGCAGCTTGAACAAACCGAGCAATCAGCCCCAGCATTTT CASSLNKPSNQPQHF
NA many TRBJ1-2 TRBV29-1 TGCAGCGTCGAAATAATATATGGCTACACCTTC CSVEIIYGYTF
NA NA TRBJ1-2 TRBV18 TGTGCCAGCTCACCAGAATCGAGTGGCTACACCTTC CASSPESSGYTF
NA many TRBJ1-3 TRBV3-1 TGTGCCAGCAGCCAAGATTGGGGAGATAGCTCTGGAAACACCATATATTTT CASSQDWGDSSGNTIYF
TRBD2 few TRBJ2-1 TRBV28 TGTGCCAGCATTCACTTGGCGGGGGGGCGCAATGAGCAGTTCTTC CASIHLAGGRNEQFF
NA NA TRBJ2-7 TRBV7-2 TGTGCCAGCAGCTCGACCCTTAAGGGATACGAGCAGTACTTC CASSSTLKGYEQYF
NA many TRBJ1-4 TRBV28 TGTGCCAGCCGGCGGGGAGGAGTGGAGACTAATGAAAAACTGTTTTTT CASRRGGVETNEKLFF
TRBD2 NA TRBJ2-1 TRBV11-2 TGTGCCAGCAGCGCCTGGACTAGCGAGTCCTACAATGAGCAGTTCTTC CASSAWTSESYNEQFF
TRBD1 many TRBJ2-1 TRBV7-6 TGTGCCAGCAGTTGGCCCGGGACAGGGGGCAATGAGCAGTTCTTC CASSWPGTGGNEQFF
TRBD1 few TRBJ1-1 TRBV25-1 TGTGCCAGCAGTGCCCGACAGGGGAAGGGGAACACTGAAGCTTTCTTT CASSARQGKGNTEAFF
NA many TRBJ2-1 TRBV12-3/TRBV12-4 TGTGCCAGCAGTTCCGGCCGCAAGCCACAGGGTTACAATGAGCAGTTCTTC CASSSGRKPQGYNEQFF
NA few TRBJ1-2 TRBV28 TGTGCCAGCAGCCGTGGAGGCGCTGGCTACACCTTC CASSRGGAGYTF
NA NA TRBJ2-1 TRBV27 TGTGCCAGCAGTGCTCTCAATGAGCAGTTCTTC CASSALNEQFF
NA many TRBJ2-7 TRBV7-9 TGTGCCAGCAGCTTTACGGGGGGCATCTCCTACGAGCAGTACTTC CASSFTGGISYEQYF
NA few TRBJ1-5 TRBV19 TGTGCCAGTGTGAGTGGTCAGGGACTCCGGGCGCCCCAGCATTTT CASVSGQGLRAPQHF
NA NA TRBJ1-2 TRBV14 TGTGCCAGCAGCCAATATCCAGGCTATGGCTACACCTTC CASSQYPGYGYTF
TRBD2 few TRBJ2-4 TRBV11-2 TGTGCCAGCAGCTTAGGGGGGGGGACCTCCAAAAACATTCAGTACTTC CASSLGGGTSKNIQYF
NA few TRBJ1-2 TRBV27 TGTGCCAGCAGTTTCGGGGTAGCTAACTATGGCTACACCTTC CASSFGVANYGYTF
TRBD1 many TRBJ1-2 TRBV20-1 TGCAGTGCTACTCGACAGGGGAGACAAGGCTACACCTTC CSATRQGRQGYTF
NA few TRBJ1-2 TRBV6-6 TGTGCCAGCAGCACAGGACAGTTCTATGGCTACACCTTC CASSTGQFYGYTF
TRBD1 NA TRBJ2-7 TRBV7-9 TGTGCCAGCAGCTTAGCGGGACAGCTCTACGAGCAGTACTTC CASSLAGQLYEQYF
NA few TRBJ2-2 TRBV5-4 TGTGCCAGCAGCTTGGATCTAGGGCAGGGCGGGGAGCTGTTTTTT CASSLDLGQGGELFF
TRBD1 many TRBJ1-1 TRBV12-3/TRBV12-4 TGTGCCAGTGACCGGGACAGAGTCATGAACACTGAAGCTTTCTTT CASDRDRVMNTEAFF
TRBD1 NA TRBJ1-3 TRBV9 TGTGCCAGCAGCCAAAGGGGGCTCGGAAACACCATATATTTT CASSQRGLGNTIYF
NA few TRBJ2-7 TRBV5-1 TGCGCCAGCAGCTTGGGTCCGGGGGCCTACGAGCAGTACTTC CASSLGPGAYEQYF
TRBD1 few TRBJ1-3 TRBV4-2 TGTGCCAGCAGCCAAGTAACAGGGGGCTCTGGAAACACCATATATTTT CASSQVTGGSGNTIYF
TRBD2 many TRBJ2-3 TRBV6-2/TRBV6-3 TGTGCCAGCAGTTTTAGCGGGGGCCTCACAGATACGCAGTATTTT CASSFSGGLTDTQYF
TRBD1 many TRBJ2-7 TRBV7-6 TGTGCCAGCAGCTTAACGGCGGACAGGGGATACGAGCAGTACTTC CASSLTADRGYEQYF
TRBD2 few TRBJ2-5 TRBV2 TGTGCCAGCAGTGAAGTATGGACTAGCCAAGAGACCCAGTACTTC CASSEVWTSQETQYF
TRBD1 many TRBJ1-1 TRBV7-8 TGTGCCAGCAGCTTTGAAGCGACAGGGAGCACTGAAGCTTTCTTT CASSFEATGSTEAFF
NA many TRBJ2-2 TRBV6-1 TGTGCCAGCAGTGACGGAGGGGCCGGGGAGCTGTTTTTT CASSDGGAGELFF
NA NA TRBJ2-1 TRBV11-2 TGTGCCAGCAGCCCCGGCTACAGAATAAAAGTCTCCTACAATGAGCAGTTCTTC CASSPGYRIKVSYNEQFF
NA many TRBJ1-1 TRBV11-2 TGTGCCAGCAGCTTAGATTGGGGTGGTGAAGCTTTCTTT CASSLDWGGEAFF
TRBD2 few TRBJ2-3 TRBV20-1 TGCAGTGCACAGACTAGCGGGGGGAACACAGATACGCAGTATTTT CSAQTSGGNTDTQYF
NA few TRBJ2-1 TRBV20-1 TGCAGTGCTGAGCGGGCAGAGCAGTTCTTC CSAERAEQFF
TRBD1 NA TRBJ2-4 TRBV5-1 TGCGCCAGCAGCTTTGATACAGGGGCCAGAAACATTCAGTACTTC CASSFDTGARNIQYF